Each of the 6 T cell receptor beta chains below was sequenced from the same sample in a study of cytomegalovirus exposure and HLA in healthy donors. With 60 Vbeta and 13 Jbeta primers, the PCR was carried out. TCRdb's table, derived via immunoSEQ multiplex PCR, lists solely in-frame clones and lacks some. This table has 100,000 to 150,000 clones, approximately 85% appearing once. Specimen: PBMCs. These receptors were taken from a boy aged 5-17 years in good health and CMV-seronegative.

V and J are TRBV19 and TRBJ2-7, with a tentative D call TRBD1 (5 bases). Germline CDR1 is LNHDA and CDR2 is SQIVND (reference sequence). This CDR3 has 14 residues. The germline V and J ends were trimmed by 3 bases and 1 base, with 10 bases remaining between them. CDR3 loop: CASSITGLSYEQYF. CDR3 nucleotide sequence: TGTGCCAGTAGTATTACAGGCTTGTCCTACGAGCAGTACTTC.

This chain uses TRBV29-1 with TRBJ1-1; 12 nucleotides align to TRBD1. This CDR3 spans 14 amino acids. V trimming: 4 bases; J trimming: 6 bases; junction bases outside the gene matches: 6. Germline loops: CDR1 SQVTM, CDR2 ANQGSEA. The CDR3 coding sequence is TGCAGCGTTGGTATGGGACAGGGGGCTGCTGAAGCTTTCTTT. This codes for CSVGMGQGAAEAFF.

This rearrangement joins TRBV5-6 to TRBJ2-7; D is uncertain. The CDR3 spans 11 residues. With 0 bases removed from V and 6 bases from J, the gap between germline ends came to 4 bases. Germline V gives CDR1 SGHDT, CDR2 YYEEEE. CDR3 residues: CASSLAGEQYF. In DNA form, the CDR3 reads TGTGCCAGCAGCTTGGCGGGCGAGCAGTACTTC.

This sequence joins TRBV11-2 and TRBJ2-7; D unresolved. V gave up 5 bases and J gave up 2 bases, with 4 bases separating them. This CDR3 contains 11 residues. Germline CDR1 is SGHAT and CDR2 is FQNNGV. CDR3 coding DNA: TGTGCCAGCAGCATCACCTACGAGCAGTACTTC. Amino acid sequence: CASSITYEQYF.

J is TRBJ1-4 and V is TRBV7-9; the D is unclear. This CDR3 comprises 15 residues. Germline CDR1 is SEHNR and CDR2 is FQNEAQ (reference sequence). V dropped 1 base and J dropped 8 bases, with 14 bases sitting between them. The CDR3 nucleotides read TGTGCCAGCAGCTTAGGAGGCCCCGGCCGAGAAAAACTGTTTTTT. This encodes CASSLGGPGREKLFF.

The chain employs TRBV18 and TRBJ2-2, with D possibly being TRBD1 (5 bases). Trimming took 4 bases from V and 3 from J, leaving 15 bases between them. Looked up from germline, CDR1 is KGHSH and CDR2 is LQKENI. This CDR3 is 16 amino acids long. The CDR3 is CASSRTQGSHTGELFF. The CDR3 region has the DNA TGTGCCAGCTCACGAACGCAGGGTTCCCACACCGGGGAGCTGTTTTTT.